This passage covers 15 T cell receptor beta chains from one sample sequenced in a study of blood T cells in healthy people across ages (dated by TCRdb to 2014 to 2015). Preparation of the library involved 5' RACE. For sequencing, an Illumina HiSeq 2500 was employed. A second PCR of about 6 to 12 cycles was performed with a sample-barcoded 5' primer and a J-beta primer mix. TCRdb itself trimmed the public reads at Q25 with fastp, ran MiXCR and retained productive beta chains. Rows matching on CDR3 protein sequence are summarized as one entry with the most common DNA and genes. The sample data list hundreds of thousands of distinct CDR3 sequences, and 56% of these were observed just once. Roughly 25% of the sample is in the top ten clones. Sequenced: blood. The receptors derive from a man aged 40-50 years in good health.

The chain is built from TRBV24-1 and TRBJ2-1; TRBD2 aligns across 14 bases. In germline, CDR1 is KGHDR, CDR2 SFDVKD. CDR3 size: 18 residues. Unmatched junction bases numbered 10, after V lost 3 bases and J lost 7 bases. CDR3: CATSDPGLAGGVGNEQFF. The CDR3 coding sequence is TGTGCCACCAGTGATCCCGGACTAGCGGGAGGCGTGGGGAATGAGCAGTTCTTC.

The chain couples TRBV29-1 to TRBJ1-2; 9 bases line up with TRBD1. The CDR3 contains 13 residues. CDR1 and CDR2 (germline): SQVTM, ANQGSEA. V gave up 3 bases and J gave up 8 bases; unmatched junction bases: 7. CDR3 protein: CSVDQYRGRGYTF. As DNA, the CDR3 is TGCAGCGTTGATCAGTACAGGGGGCGAGGCTACACCTTC.

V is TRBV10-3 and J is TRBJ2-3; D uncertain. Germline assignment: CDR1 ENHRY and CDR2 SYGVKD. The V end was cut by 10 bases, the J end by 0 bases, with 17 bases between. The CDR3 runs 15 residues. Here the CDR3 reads CATIDRRESTDTQYF. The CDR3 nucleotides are TGTGCCACCATCGATCGGCGAGAAAGCACAGATACGCAGTATTTT.

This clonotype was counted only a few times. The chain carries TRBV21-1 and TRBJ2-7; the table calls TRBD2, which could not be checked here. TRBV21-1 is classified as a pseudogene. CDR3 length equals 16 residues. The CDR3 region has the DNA TGTGCCAGCGGGACTAGCGGGAGAGATGTGGTCGGCGAGCAGTACTTC. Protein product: CASGTSGRDVVGEQYF.

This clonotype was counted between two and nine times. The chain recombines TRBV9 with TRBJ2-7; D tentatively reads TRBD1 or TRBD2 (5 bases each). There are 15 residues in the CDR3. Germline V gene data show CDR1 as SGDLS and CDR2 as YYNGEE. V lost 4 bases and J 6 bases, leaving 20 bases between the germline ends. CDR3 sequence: CASSPGASPVGEQYF. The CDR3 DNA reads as TGTGCCAGCAGCCCCGGGGCTTCTCCGGTTGGCGAGCAGTACTTC.

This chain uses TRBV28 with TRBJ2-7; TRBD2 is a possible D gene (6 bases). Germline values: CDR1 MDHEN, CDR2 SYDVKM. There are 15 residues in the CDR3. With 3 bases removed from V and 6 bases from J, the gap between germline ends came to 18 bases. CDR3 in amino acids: CASSLGGGVRGEQYF. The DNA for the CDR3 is TGTGCCAGCAGTTTGGGAGGAGGGGTAAGAGGCGAGCAGTACTTC.

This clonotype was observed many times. The CDR3 loop is CSVQRDRGFGGNIQYF. As DNA, the CDR3 is TGCAGCGTCCAAAGGGACAGGGGGTTCGGTGGAAACATTCAGTACTTC. This chain connects TRBV29-1 to TRBJ2-4, with 11 nucleotides matching TRBD1. The CDR3 consists of 16 residues. Trimming at V came to 6 bases and at J to 6 bases, leaving 13 bases not matched to a gene. Per germline, CDR1 SQVTM and CDR2 ANQGSEA.

The CDR3, as DNA: TGTGCCAGCAGGGGGAAACAGGGGGCCGTCGTTTCACCCCTCCACTTT. Translation: CASRGKQGAVVSPLHF. This chain joins TRBV19 and TRBJ1-6, with TRBD1 identical over 9 bases. Germline V gives CDR1 LNHDA, CDR2 SQIVND (reference sequence). The CDR3 sequence is 16 residues long. Trimming cost V 9 bases and J 9 bases; bases outside gene matches: 15. The whole variable domain, remainder taken from reference TRBV19 and TRBJ1-6, is DGGITQSPKYLFRKEGQNVTLSCEQNLNHDAMYWYRQDPGQGLRLIYYSQIVNDFQKGDIAEGYSVSREKKESFPLTVTSAQKNPTAFYLCASRGKQGAVVSPLHFGNGTRLTVT.

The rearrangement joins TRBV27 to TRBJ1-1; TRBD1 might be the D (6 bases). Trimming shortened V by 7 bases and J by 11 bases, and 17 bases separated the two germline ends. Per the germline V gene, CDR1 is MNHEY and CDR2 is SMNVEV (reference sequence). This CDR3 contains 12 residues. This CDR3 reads CASMHHRVGAFF. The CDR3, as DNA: TGTGCCAGCATGCATCACAGGGTTGGGGCTTTCTTT.

CDR3: CASSFQRDVAKNIQYF. CDR3 in DNA: TGTGCCAGCAGTTTTCAGCGGGACGTAGCCAAAAACATTCAGTACTTC. The gene calls are TRBV28 and TRBJ2-4; 7 bases are shared with TRBD2. V was pared by 3 bases and J by 0 bases, with 5 bases of the junction left unmatched. Germline V CDR1 and CDR2: MDHEN, SYDVKM. The CDR3 extends over 16 amino acids. Looking up the rest from reference TRBV28 and TRBJ2-4 gives the full variable domain: DVKVTQSSRYLVKRTGEKVFLECVQDMDHENMFWYRQDPGLGLRLIYFSYDVKMKEKGDIPEGYSVSREKKERFSLILESASTNQTSMYLCASSFQRDVAKNIQYFGAGTRLSVL.

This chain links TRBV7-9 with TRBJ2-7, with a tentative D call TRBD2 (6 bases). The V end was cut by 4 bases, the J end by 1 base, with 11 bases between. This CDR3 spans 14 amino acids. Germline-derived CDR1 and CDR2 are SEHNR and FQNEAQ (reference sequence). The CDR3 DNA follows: TGTGCCAGCAGCTATCTAGCGCAGTCCTACGAGCAGTACTTC. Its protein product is CASSYLAQSYEQYF.

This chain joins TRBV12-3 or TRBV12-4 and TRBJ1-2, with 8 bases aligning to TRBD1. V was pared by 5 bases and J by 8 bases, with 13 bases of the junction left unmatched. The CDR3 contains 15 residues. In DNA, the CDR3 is TGTGCCAGCAGTAGAGCAGGGGGCATCGTCGGGGGCTACACCTTC. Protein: CASSRAGGIVGGYTF.

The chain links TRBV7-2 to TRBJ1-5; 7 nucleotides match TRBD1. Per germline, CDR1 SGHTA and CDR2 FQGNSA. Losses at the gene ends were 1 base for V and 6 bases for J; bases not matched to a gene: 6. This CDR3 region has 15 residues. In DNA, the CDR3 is TGTGCCAGCAGCTTAGATCGGGCAGGGGGTCAGCCCCAGCATTTT. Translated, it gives CASSLDRAGGQPQHF.

The CDR3 coding sequence is TGTGCCGGCCTTCACCGCGCGGAGGAAAACACAGATACGCAGTATTTT. Its protein is CAGLHRAEENTDTQYF. The chain combines TRBV28 with TRBJ2-3, with a possible D match to TRBD2 (5 bases). V was cut by 11 bases and J by 2 bases, with 23 bases left in between. The CDR3 sequence is 16 residues long. The germline V gene encodes CDR1 MDHEN and CDR2 SYDVKM.

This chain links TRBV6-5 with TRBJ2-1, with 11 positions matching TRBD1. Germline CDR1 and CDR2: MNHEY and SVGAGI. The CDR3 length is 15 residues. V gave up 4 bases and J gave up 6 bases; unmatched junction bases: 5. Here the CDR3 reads CASSLGQGASNEQFF. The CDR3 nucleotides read TGTGCCAGCAGTTTAGGACAGGGGGCCTCCAATGAGCAGTTCTTC.